A selection of T cell receptor beta chains follows, all from one sample in a study of vaccination and CD4 T cells after COVID-19. TCRdb fed the PCR reads into MiXCR, producing one record per CDR3 protein. The table shows fewer than 20,000 distinct CDR3 sequences, with around 50% occurring only once. These receptors have no known antigen. Sequencing was performed on CD4+ T cells from blood, cultured in vitro, taken before SARS-CoV-2 vaccination. The receptors were gathered from a human donor who had recovered from COVID-19. CDR3s include the opening cysteine and the closing phenylalanine or tryptophan. D genes are given only for firm matches. Rows may omit the clone size; those that give it use once, few, many or a size class.

d_call j_call clone_size v_call cdr3_nt cdr3_aa
. TRBJ2-1 . TRBV18 TGTGCCAGCTCACTGACTGGTAGCTCCTACAATGAGCAGTTCTTC CASSLTGSSYNEQFF
TRBD2 TRBJ2-5 . TRBV20-1 TGCAGTGTCCGGGGGGGGGACGGGAAAGAGACCCAGTACTTC CSVRGGDGKETQYF
. TRBJ1-5 . TRBV6-5 TGTGCCAGCAGTTCCAATACCCCCAATCAGCCCCAGCATTTT CASSSNTPNQPQHF
TRBD1 TRBJ1-1 . TRBV12-3/TRBV12-4 TGTGCCAGCAGTAAAGATACAGGGGGCAACACTGAAGCTTTCTTT CASSKDTGGNTEAFF
. TRBJ2-5 . TRBV7-2 TGTGCCAGCAGCTTAGGCGCGGGAACCCCAGGGGCCCAGTACTTC CASSLGAGTPGAQYF
TRBD1 TRBJ2-5 once TRBV5-1 TGCGCCAGCAGACAGGGGGCGCAAGAGACCCAGTACTTC CASRQGAQETQYF
. TRBJ2-3 . TRBV2 TGTGCCAGCAAGGCGGATGCCGGCACAGATACGCAGTATTTT CASKADAGTDTQYF
. TRBJ1-4 . TRBV6-5 TGTGCCAGCAGTTACTCGCCCCTTCCTCGGCCGAGTTATGAAAAACTGTTTTTT CASSYSPLPRPSYEKLFF
TRBD2 TRBJ2-1 . TRBV20-1 TGCAGTGCTAGAGATTACGCGGGAGTAAGCTACAATGAGCAGTTCTTC CSARDYAGVSYNEQFF
TRBD1 TRBJ2-7 . TRBV7-9 TGTGCCAGCAGCCAGACAGGGTTGACATACGAGCAGTACTTC CASSQTGLTYEQYF
. TRBJ2-1 . TRBV20-1 TGCAGTGCACTCACTGGGACGGCATACAATGAGCAGTTCTTC CSALTGTAYNEQFF
. TRBJ2-5 once TRBV7-3 TGTGCCAGCAGCTCCGCCCCCCGAGGGAGTGGTGAGACCCAGTACTTC CASSSAPRGSGETQYF
TRBD2 TRBJ2-2 . TRBV20-1 TGCAGTGCTAGCCTAGCGGGAGCCCTCATCGGGGAGCTGTTTTTT CSASLAGALIGELFF
. TRBJ1-5 . TRBV7-9 TGTGCCAGCAGCTTGCTGGATCAGCCCCAGCATTTT CASSLLDQPQHF
. TRBJ1-3 few TRBV20-1 TGCAGTGCTTCCGAACTGGGACGGCCTTCTGGAAACACCATATATTTT CSASELGRPSGNTIYF
. TRBJ1-1 . TRBV18 TGTGCCAGCTCACTAACCCAACAGGACATGAACACTGAAGCTTTCTTT CASSLTQQDMNTEAFF
. TRBJ2-7 . TRBV10-3 TGTGCCATCAGTCGAGACGGGATTGGGACCTACGAGCAGTACTTC CAISRDGIGTYEQYF
. TRBJ1-2 . TRBV7-8 TGTGCCAGCAGCTTAGAGACAGATTTCTATGGCTACACCTTC CASSLETDFYGYTF
TRBD1 TRBJ1-5 . TRBV6-1 TGTGCCAGCAGAGCACAGGGGTCCGCAGCCAGTCAGCCCCAGCATTTT CASRAQGSAASQPQHF
TRBD1 TRBJ1-5 . TRBV12-3/TRBV12-4 TGTGCCAGCACACGACAGGGTAGCAATCAGCCCCAGCATTTT CASTRQGSNQPQHF